The 3 T cell receptor beta chains below were found in one sample sequenced in a study of T cell responses to AZD1222 COVID-19 vaccine. Assay used: immunoSEQ multiplex PCR; TCRdb lists only in-frame clones, some missing. The top ten hold under 3.5% of the sample, which has 120,000 to 150,000 clones, roughly 90% seen once. The specimen was peripheral blood, collected on day 0 of AZD1222 vaccination. Receptor source: an adult in good health.

V is TRBV9 and J is TRBJ2-1, with 13 bases lining up with TRBD2. CDR3 length: 20 amino acids. Germline V CDR1 and CDR2: SGDLS, YYNGEE. The ends lost 4 bases at V and 2 bases at J; junction bases unmatched: 15. In nucleotides, the CDR3 is TGTGCCAGCAGCTCCCCCCCAGGACTAGCGGGAGAGAGGGCCTACAATGAGCAGTTCTTC. Its translation: CASSSPPGLAGERAYNEQFF.

This rearrangement joins TRBV7-2 to TRBJ2-2, with a tentative D call TRBD2 (5 bases). This CDR3 has 12 amino acids. V dropped 5 bases and J dropped 9 bases, with 10 bases sitting between them. CDR1 SGHTA and CDR2 FQGNSA come from the germline V gene. CDR3 nucleotides: TGTGCCAGCAGCCTAGGGAGCAGGGAGCTGTTTTTT. Its translation: CASSLGSRELFF. Filled out from reference TRBV7-2 and TRBJ2-2, the complete variable domain reads GAGVSQSPSNKVTEKGKDVELRCDPISGHTALYWYRQSLGQGLEFLIYFQGNSAPDKSGLPSDRFSAERTGGSVSTLTIQRTQQEDSAVYLCASSLGSRELFFGEGSRLTVL.

The rearrangement links TRBV9 to TRBJ2-1; D remains ambiguous. Germline loops: CDR1 SGDLS, CDR2 YYNGEE. V gave up 4 bases and J gave up 8 bases, with 16 bases separating them. The CDR3 runs 14 residues. The CDR3 coding sequence is TGTGCCAGCAGCCCTTGGGGATGGTGGGATGAGCAGTTCTTC. This encodes CASSPWGWWDEQFF. Full variable domain (outside the CDR3, taken from reference TRBV9 and TRBJ2-1): DSGVTQTPKHLITATGQRVTLRCSPRSGDLSVYWYQQSLDQGLQFLIQYYNGEERAKGNILERFSAQQFPDLHSELNLSSLELGDSALYFCASSPWGWWDEQFFGPGTRLTVL.